This is a list of T cell receptor beta chains from one sample in a study of cytomegalovirus exposure and HLA in healthy donors. Using immunoSEQ multiplex PCR, the repertoire was profiled, and TCRdb retains in-frame clones only, with some absent. The sample shows around 190,000 clones, roughly 85% of them seen only once. Sequencing used PBMCs. These receptors were obtained from a woman aged 30 to 39 in good health and CMV-seropositive. Both conserved end residues are part of each CDR3. The D gene is left open where the match is weak. Expanded clones are given a class, and other clones once, few, many or no size at all.

j_gene,v_gene,abundance,d_gene,CDR3aa,CDR3nt
TRBJ2-5,TRBV7-2,once,TRBD1,CASSIDREFSAQYF,TGTGCCAGCAGTATTGACAGGGAATTTTCGGCCCAGTACTTC
TRBJ2-3,TRBV5-1,NA,TRBD2,CASSPNFQAGVWNTQYF,TGCGCCAGCAGCCCAAACTTTCAGGCGGGAGTGTGGAATACGCAGTATTTT
TRBJ2-3,TRBV7-2,NA,NA,CASSPGFTDTQYF,TGTGCCAGCAGTCCGGGTTTTACAGATACGCAGTATTTT
TRBJ1-4,TRBV4-1,NA,NA,CASSQDWRGTTNEKLFF,TGCGCCAGCAGCCAAGATTGGAGGGGAACAACTAATGAAAAACTGTTTTTT
TRBJ2-2,TRBV27,NA,TRBD2,CASSLAGGPIGELFF,TGTGCCAGCAGTTTAGCGGGAGGGCCGATCGGGGAGCTGTTTTTT
TRBJ1-4,TRBV4-1,once,NA,CASSQEGGLANEKLFF,TGCGCCAGCAGCCAAGAAGGCGGCTTGGCTAATGAAAAACTGTTTTTT
TRBJ1-1,TRBV27,NA,NA,CASSVTGIGTEAFF,TGTGCCAGCAGTGTTACAGGGATAGGGACTGAAGCTTTCTTT
TRBJ1-2,TRBV15,NA,TRBD1,CATSRDRTGGNYGYTF,TGTGCCACCAGCAGAGATCGGACAGGGGGCAACTATGGCTACACCTTC
TRBJ2-2,TRBV11-2,NA,NA,CASSDPSGQTNTGELFF,TGTGCCAGCAGCGACCCCTCTGGGCAGACCAACACCGGGGAGCTGTTTTTT
TRBJ1-3,TRBV5-1,NA,NA,CASSPGTSSGNTIYF,TGCGCCAGCAGCCCCGGGACAAGCTCTGGAAACACCATATATTTT
TRBJ2-7,TRBV4-1,NA,TRBD1,CASSNRDSYEQYF,TGCGCCAGCAGCAACCGGGACAGCTACGAGCAGTACTTC
TRBJ1-1,TRBV7-9,NA,NA,CASSPQQGGDTEAFF,TGTGCCAGCAGCCCTCAACAGGGCGGAGACACTGAAGCTTTCTTT
TRBJ2-7,TRBV21-1,few,NA,CASSKDGTGELDEQYF,TGTGCCAGCAGCAAAGACGGGACAGGGGAACTAGACGAGCAGTACTTC
TRBJ2-2,TRBV18,NA,NA,CASSPDRMNTGELFF,TGTGCCAGCTCACCCGACAGGATGAACACCGGGGAGCTGTTTTTT
TRBJ1-2,TRBV18,NA,TRBD1,CASSPLSGQGPIGYTF,TGTGCCAGCTCACCACTCTCCGGACAGGGGCCGATCGGCTACACCTTC
TRBJ1-4,TRBV5-1,once,NA,CASRRTATNEKLFF,TGCGCCAGCAGAAGGACAGCAACTAATGAAAAACTGTTTTTT
TRBJ2-1,TRBV7-9,once,TRBD1,CASSTRTGSSYNEQFF,TGTGCCAGCAGCACCCGGACAGGGAGCTCCTACAATGAGCAGTTCTTC
TRBJ1-6,TRBV19,NA,TRBD1,CASKAKAGTGNSPLHF,TGTGCCAGTAAGGCGAAGGCCGGGACAGGGAATTCACCCCTCCACTTT
TRBJ1-5,TRBV7-9,NA,NA,CASSIDRPSQPQHF,TGTGCCAGCAGCATAGACAGGCCGTCTCAGCCCCAGCATTTT
TRBJ2-6,TRBV6-4,few,TRBD1,CASSAGQVSGANVLTF,TGTGCCAGCAGTGCCGGACAGGTCTCTGGGGCCAACGTCCTGACTTTC
TRBJ1-1,TRBV6-6,few,TRBD1,CASRNNRGNTEAFF,TGTGCCAGCAGAAACAACAGGGGTAACACTGAAGCTTTCTTT
TRBJ1-5,TRBV15,few,TRBD1,CATSRDRDNQPQHF,TGTGCCACCAGCAGGGACAGGGACAATCAGCCCCAGCATTTT
TRBJ2-7,TRBV6-5,NA,NA,CASSYSSRRELYEQYF,TGTGCCAGCAGTTACTCGAGTAGGAGGGAACTCTACGAGCAGTACTTC
TRBJ2-3,TRBV27,NA,NA,CASSLTDTQYF,TGTGCCAGCAGCCTTACAGATACGCAGTATTTT
TRBJ1-1,TRBV7-9,NA,NA,CASSLVGSGGATFF,TGTGCCAGCAGCTTAGTAGGGTCGGGGGGCGCAACTTTCTTT
TRBJ1-2,TRBV19,NA,TRBD1,CASSHTDRDPNYGYTF,TGTGCCAGTAGTCACACAGACAGGGATCCTAACTATGGCTACACCTTC
TRBJ1-1,TRBV7-2,NA,NA,CASSLVSQSEAFF,TGTGCCAGCAGCTTAGTATCGCAGTCTGAAGCTTTCTTT
TRBJ2-7,TRBV21-1,NA,NA,CASSMGRTYEQYF,TGTGCCAGCAGCATGGGGCGGACCTACGAGCAGTACTTC
TRBJ2-7,TRBV11-3,few,NA,CASTYSGYEQYF,TGTGCCAGCACCTACAGTGGGTACGAGCAGTACTTC
TRBJ2-1,TRBV12-5,once,TRBD2,CASGLLYGLAGGNEQFF,TGTGCTAGTGGTTTGCTATACGGACTAGCGGGGGGCAATGAGCAGTTCTTC
TRBJ2-7,TRBV6-5,NA,NA,CASSWGASGYEQYF,TGTGCCAGCAGTTGGGGGGCTAGCGGCTACGAGCAGTACTTC
TRBJ2-7,TRBV5-8,NA,TRBD1,CASSLEGQGSYEQYF,TGTGCCAGCAGCTTGGAGGGACAGGGTTCCTACGAGCAGTACTTC
TRBJ2-7,TRBV6-1,few,NA,CASSEGGGEAYEQYF,TGTGCCAGCAGTGAAGGTGGAGGGGAGGCCTACGAGCAGTACTTC
TRBJ2-3,TRBV7-2,NA,TRBD2,CASSPTGLAGVYTDTQYF,TGTGCCAGCAGCCCAACAGGACTAGCGGGAGTTTACACAGATACGCAGTATTTT
TRBJ1-4,TRBV19,NA,NA,CASRRDRGPKPTNEKLFF,TGTGCCAGTAGGAGAGATAGGGGTCCGAAGCCAACTAATGAAAAACTGTTTTTT
TRBJ1-1,TRBV11-2,NA,TRBD1,CASSFTDRGPNTEAFF,TGTGCCAGCAGCTTCACCGACAGGGGGCCGAACACTGAAGCTTTCTTT
TRBJ1-2,TRBV2,NA,NA,CASTEQGAYGYTF,TGTGCCAGCACTGAGCAGGGCGCCTATGGCTACACCTTC
TRBJ2-2,TRBV10-3,NA,NA,CAISGEYSNGELFF,TGTGCCATCAGTGGGGAGTACTCCAATGGGGAGCTGTTTTTT
TRBJ2-5,TRBV12-2,NA,NA,CASRLERLAGEKTQYF,TGTGCAAGTCGCTTAGAGAGGCTAGCGGGAGAAAAGACCCAGTACTTC
TRBJ2-7,TRBV2,NA,TRBD1,CASSYRDRGLEQYF,TGTGCCAGCAGCTACCGGGACAGGGGGCTCGAGCAGTACTTC
TRBJ2-1,TRBV10-3,NA,TRBD1,CAVTTGGNEQFF,TGTGCCGTCACCACAGGGGGGAATGAGCAGTTCTTC
TRBJ2-7,TRBV4-3,NA,NA,CASSQDPSWSYEQYF,TGCGCCAGCAGCCAAGATCCTAGCTGGTCCTACGAGCAGTACTTC
TRBJ1-2,TRBV4-1,once,TRBD1,CASSQGIGQGANYGYTF,TGCGCCAGCAGCCAAGGGATCGGACAGGGGGCCAACTATGGCTACACCTTC
TRBJ1-5,TRBV5-6,NA,NA,CASSFGQLNQPQHF,TGTGCCAGCAGCTTCGGACAGCTCAATCAGCCCCAGCATTTT